These 16 T cell receptor beta chains originate from one sample sequenced in a study of cytomegalovirus exposure and HLA in healthy donors. Primers included in the PCR were 60 Vbeta and 13 Jbeta primers. TCRdb's copy holds only in-frame clones and misses some; the assay was immunoSEQ multiplex PCR. The sample holds about 130,000 clones, about 8.5% seen once. The sample consisted of PBMCs. Receptors were obtained from a man aged 40-49 years in good health and CMV-seronegative.

The chain uses TRBV10-3 and TRBJ1-2; 9 nucleotides align to TRBD1. The CDR3 loop spans 14 amino acids. CDR1 is ENHRY, CDR2 SYGVKD, per germline. V dropped 2 bases and J dropped 8; count of bases not matched to a gene: 6. The CDR3 coding sequence is TGTGCCATCAGTGAGCCGGACAGGGGTAGGGGCTACACCTTC. Translation: CAISEPDRGRGYTF.

The chain has TRBV6-5 and TRBJ1-1; D unclear. This CDR3 spans 11 amino acids. Germline assignment: CDR1 MNHEY and CDR2 SVGAGI. Trimming took off 6 bases at V and 10 bases at J, with 12 bases between the two ends. The CDR3 DNA reads TGTGCCAGCAGGTCCCAAGAGGGAGCTTTCTTT. It translates to CASRSQEGAFF.

This chain uses TRBV7-9 with TRBJ1-2; D remains ambiguous. Trimming took off 2 bases at V and 2 bases at J, with 15 bases between the two ends. CDR3 size: 16 residues. CDR1 and CDR2 (germline): SEHNR, FQNEAQ (reference sequence). The CDR3 region has the DNA TGTGCCAGCAGCTTACAGCTATTGTCAGGCAACTATGGCTACACCTTC. Translation: CASSLQLLSGNYGYTF.

There are a few counts of this clone. The rearrangement links TRBV20-1 to TRBJ1-1; D is ambiguous. Deletions cut 3 bases from V and 6 bases from J, with 8 bases between. This CDR3 has 11 amino acids. CDR1 and CDR2 (germline): DFQATT, SNEGSKA (reference sequence). The CDR3 DNA is TGCAGTGCTAGGGGCGACGCTGAAGCTTTCTTT. This encodes CSARGDAEAFF.

This clone was seen more than once but under ten times. V gene TRBV11-1 combines with J gene TRBJ1-1, with a weak D call TRBD1 (6 bases). The CDR3 spans 13 residues. The V gene lost 5 bases and the J gene lost 7 bases, with 14 bases spanning the gap. The germline CDR1 and CDR2 sequences are SGHAT and FQDESV (reference sequence). CDR3 residues: CASSPTEGVEAFF. CDR3 nucleotides: TGTGCCAGCAGCCCAACAGAGGGGGTTGAAGCTTTCTTT. Full variable domain (remainder filled in from reference TRBV11-1 and TRBJ1-1): EAEVAQSPRYKITEKSQAVAFWCDPISGHATLYWYRQILGQGPELLVQFQDESVVDDSQLPKDRFSAERLKGVDSTLKIQPAELGDSAMYLCASSPTEGVEAFFGQGTRLTVV.

This clone has just a few counts. V is TRBV2 and J is TRBJ1-5; D is ambiguous. Germline V gene lookup returns CDR1 SNHLY and CDR2 FYNNEI. Trimming shortened V by 2 bases and J by 3 bases, and 8 bases separated the two germline ends. The CDR3 spans 14 residues. CDR3 sequence: CASSELAVNQPQHF. Written as DNA, the CDR3 is TGTGCCAGCAGTGAACTAGCGGTCAATCAGCCCCAGCATTTT.

This chain uses TRBV5-6 with TRBJ1-1, with D possibly TRBD1 on 5 matching bases. V was pared by 8 bases and J by 0 bases, with 11 bases between. The germline CDR1 and CDR2 sequences are SGHDT and YYEEEE. The CDR3 extends over 13 amino acids. The CDR3 loop is CASMTAMNTEAFF. Here the CDR3 DNA reads TGTGCCAGTATGACAGCAATGAACACTGAAGCTTTCTTT.

There are a few counts of this clone. CDR3 loop: CASSRLTHTVAYEQYF. DNA of the CDR3: TGCGCCAGCAGCCGTCTGACTCACACGGTCGCCTACGAGCAGTACTTC. The gene calls are TRBV4-1 and TRBJ2-7; D call uncertain. The germline CDR1 and CDR2 sequences are MGHRA and YSYEKL. This CDR3 has 16 residues. V gave up 4 bases and J gave up 2 bases, with 18 bases separating them.

In its sample, this clone was seen a few times. The CDR3 nucleotides read TGTGCCAGCAGTTTAAACAGGGGCCAAGGGGAAAAACTGTTTTTT. Protein product: CASSLNRGQGEKLFF. The genes are TRBV2 and TRBJ1-4, with 7 bases lining up with TRBD1. Germline V gene lookup returns CDR1 SNHLY and CDR2 FYNNEI. Trimming at V came to 5 bases and at J to 8 bases, leaving 11 bases not matched to a gene. This CDR3 has 15 amino acids.

This clone was counted a few times. V gene TRBV5-6 combines with J gene TRBJ1-2; 7 nucleotides align to TRBD1. Germline V lookup: CDR1 SGHDT, CDR2 YYEEEE. V trimming: 3 bases; J trimming: 7 bases; junction bases outside the gene matches: 9. The CDR3 loop spans 14 amino acids. The CDR3 sequence is CASSSYATGLGYTF. CDR3 in DNA: TGTGCCAGCAGCTCTTATGCGACAGGGCTTGGCTACACCTTC.

The table lists this clone with a few counts. V usage is TRBV4-2 and J usage is TRBJ1-6, with a weak D call TRBD1 (5 bases). V was cut by 0 bases and J by 11 bases, with 14 bases left in between. Germline V gene lookup returns CDR1 LGHNA and CDR2 YNFKEQ. CDR3 length: 15 amino acids. The CDR3 region is CASSQDMGGKAPLHF. The CDR3 DNA is TGTGCCAGCAGCCAAGATATGGGGGGAAAGGCACCCCTCCACTTT.

This clone was observed a handful of times. The V gene is TRBV7-6, the J gene TRBJ2-2; 8 bases align to TRBD2. The J segment lost 4 bases and the V segment lost 5 bases, leaving 18 bases of the junction unmatched. This CDR3 is built from 19 residues. Germline CDR1 reads SGHVS; CDR2 reads FNYEAQ. CDR3 in amino acids: CASSLGLAGSSKGTGELFF. The CDR3 DNA follows: TGTGCCAGCAGCCTCGGACTAGCTGGAAGTTCTAAGGGCACCGGGGAGCTGTTTTTT. Full variable domain (missing parts from reference TRBV7-6 and TRBJ2-2): GAGVSQSPRYKVTKRGQDVALRCDPISGHVSLYWYRQALGQGPEFLTYFNYEAQQDKSGLPNDRFSAERPEGSISTLTIQRTEQRDSAMYRCASSLGLAGSSKGTGELFFGEGSRLTVL.

This chain uses TRBV11-2 with TRBJ2-7; D not resolved. Germline V gene data show CDR1 as SGHAT and CDR2 as FQNNGV. This CDR3 has 11 amino acids. Deletions cut 5 bases from V and 3 bases from J, with 5 bases between. The CDR3: CASSPYYEQYF. As DNA, the CDR3 is TGTGCCAGCAGCCCTTACTACGAGCAGTACTTC.

The table lists this clone with a few counts. The chain links TRBV6-1 to TRBJ1-2, with a possible D match to TRBD1 (5 bases). From germline, CDR1 is MNHNS and CDR2 SASEGT. V shed 2 bases and J shed 3 bases, with 7 bases lying between them. There are 13 residues in the CDR3. In nucleotides, the CDR3 is TGTGCCAGCAGTGAAAGGGGCGACTATGGCTACACCTTC. As protein: CASSERGDYGYTF.

CDR3 in amino acids: CASSYEGARGYTF. DNA of the CDR3: TGTGCCAGCAGTTACGAGGGGGCGCGGGGCTACACCTTC. The rearrangement joins TRBV6-5 to TRBJ1-2, with 7 bases lining up with TRBD1. V lost 2 bases, J lost 8 bases, and 5 bases stayed unmatched. This CDR3 has 13 residues. In germline, CDR1 is MNHEY, CDR2 SVGAGI.

The genes are TRBV30 and TRBJ2-2; the match to TRBD2 covers 9 bases. There are 16 residues in the CDR3. Germline CDR1 is GTSNPN and CDR2 is SVGIG (reference sequence). V trimming: 2 bases; J trimming: 4 bases; junction bases outside the gene matches: 8. The CDR3, as DNA: TGTGCCTGGAGTCTTTCCCTAGCGGGGTTCACCGGGGAGCTGTTTTTT. It specifies CAWSLSLAGFTGELFF. The full variable domain, its missing parts supplied by reference TRBV30 and TRBJ2-2, is SQTIHQWPATLVQPVGSPLSLECTVEGTSNPNLYWYRQAAGRGLQLLFYSVGIGQISSEVPQNLSASRPQDRQFILSSKKLLLSDSGFYLCAWSLSLAGFTGELFFGEGSRLTVL.